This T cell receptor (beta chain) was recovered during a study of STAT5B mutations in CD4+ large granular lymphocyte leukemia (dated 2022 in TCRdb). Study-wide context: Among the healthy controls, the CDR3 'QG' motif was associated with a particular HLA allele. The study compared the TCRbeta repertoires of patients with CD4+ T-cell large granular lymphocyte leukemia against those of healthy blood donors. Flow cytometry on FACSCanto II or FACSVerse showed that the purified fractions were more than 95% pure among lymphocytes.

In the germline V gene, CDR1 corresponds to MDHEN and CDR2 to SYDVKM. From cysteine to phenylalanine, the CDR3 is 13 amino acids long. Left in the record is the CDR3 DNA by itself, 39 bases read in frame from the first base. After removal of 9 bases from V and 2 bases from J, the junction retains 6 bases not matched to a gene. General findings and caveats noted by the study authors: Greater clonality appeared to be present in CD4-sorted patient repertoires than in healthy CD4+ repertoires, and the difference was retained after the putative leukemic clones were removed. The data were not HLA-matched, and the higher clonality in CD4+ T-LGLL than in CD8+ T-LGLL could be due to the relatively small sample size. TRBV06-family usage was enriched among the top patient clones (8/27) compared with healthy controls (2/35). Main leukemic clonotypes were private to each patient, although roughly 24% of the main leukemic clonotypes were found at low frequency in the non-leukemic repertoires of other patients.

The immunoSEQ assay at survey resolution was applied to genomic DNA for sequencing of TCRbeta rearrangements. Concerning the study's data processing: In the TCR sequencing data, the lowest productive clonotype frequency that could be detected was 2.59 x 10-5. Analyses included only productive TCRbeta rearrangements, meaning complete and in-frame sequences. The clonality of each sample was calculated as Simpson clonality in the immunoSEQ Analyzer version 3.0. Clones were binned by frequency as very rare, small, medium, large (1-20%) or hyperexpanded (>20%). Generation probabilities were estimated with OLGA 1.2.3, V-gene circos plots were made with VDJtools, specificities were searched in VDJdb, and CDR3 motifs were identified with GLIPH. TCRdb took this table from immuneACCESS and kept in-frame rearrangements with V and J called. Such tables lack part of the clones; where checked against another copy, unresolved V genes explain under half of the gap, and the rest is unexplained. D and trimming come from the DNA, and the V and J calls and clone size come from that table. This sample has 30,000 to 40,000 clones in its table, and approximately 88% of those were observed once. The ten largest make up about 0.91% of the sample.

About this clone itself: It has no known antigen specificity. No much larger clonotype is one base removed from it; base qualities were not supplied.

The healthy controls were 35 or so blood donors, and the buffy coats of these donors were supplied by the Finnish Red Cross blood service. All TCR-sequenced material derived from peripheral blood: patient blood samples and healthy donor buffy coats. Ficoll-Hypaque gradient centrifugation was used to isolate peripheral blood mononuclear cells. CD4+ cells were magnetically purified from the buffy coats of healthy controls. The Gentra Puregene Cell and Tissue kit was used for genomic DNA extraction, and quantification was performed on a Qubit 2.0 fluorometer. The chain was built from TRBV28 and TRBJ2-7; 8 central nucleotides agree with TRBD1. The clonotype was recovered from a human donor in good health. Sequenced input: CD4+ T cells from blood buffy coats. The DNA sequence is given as TGTGCCAGTTCGATGACAGGGGCCTACGAGCAGTACTTC. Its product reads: CASSMTGAYEQYF.